This record covers a single TCR beta chain. The method was immunoSEQ multiplex PCR; TCRdb's version includes in-frame clones alone and lacks a portion of them. The sample includes some 87,000 clones, approximately 97% seen only once; the top ten take 0.3% to 0.35%. The data derive from a study of technical replicates of blood from several donors. The CDR3 spans 16 residues. Losses at the gene ends were 0 bases for V and 0 bases for J; bases not matched to a gene: 2. CDR1 and CDR2 (germline): SGHRS, YFSETQ. The rearrangement uses TRBV5-1 and TRBJ2-3, with TRBD2 matching over 9 bases. The source is a human donor in good health. Sequencing used T cells isolated from PBMCs. The CDR3: CASSLVSGRSTDTQYF. Here the CDR3 DNA reads TGCGCCAGCAGCTTGGTGAGCGGGAGGAGCACAGATACGCAGTATTTT.